The entry below gives a single T cell receptor beta chain sequence along with its context. Antigen unknown. Germline V gives CDR1 LGHDT, CDR2 YNNKEL (reference sequence). CDR3 length: 13 amino acids. V was clipped by 6 bases and J by 8 bases, with 13 bases between them. These data are taken from a study of blood T cells in healthy people across ages. Study-wide results and caveats: Researchers deemed the diversity estimates from one million T cells underestimates. The fall in TCR beta diversity per million T cells was roughly linear with age.

Next came a second PCR, run for about 6 to 11 cycles, which used a sample-barcoded 5' primer along with a J-beta primer mix. Each CDR3 protein is one row after TCRdb ran MiXCR on the 5' RACE reads. The sample yields around 1,100,000 distinct CDR3 sequences, roughly two fifths seen once. Every donor contributed roughly 10 milliliters of peripheral blood by blood draw. Isolation of PBMCs gave at least 7 million cells per sample. The clonotype was recovered from a man aged 18 to 29 in good health. The sample consisted of blood. The gene calls are TRBV3-1 and TRBJ2-2, with a possible D match to TRBD1 (6 bases). The CDR3 loop reads CASRGASGGELFF. For the CDR3, the DNA is TGTGCCAGCAGGGGGGCCAGTGGAGGGGAGCTGTTTTTT.